This is a list of T cell receptor beta chains from one sample in a study of blood T cell repertoires in COVID-19. Only in-frame clones appear in the TCRdb table, and some are missing; sequencing was by immunoSEQ multiplex PCR. The sample carries about 200,000 clones, approximately 82% recorded once. Sequenced: PBMCs or T cells enriched from blood (not recorded which). Source of these receptors: a man in his forties or fifties who had recovered from COVID-19. The CDR3 runs from the conserved cysteine through the conserved F or W. The D gene is left open where the match is weak. The size of a clone is reported for some rows only, either as once, few or many, or as a class for expanded clones.

>-|TRBV9|TRBJ2-7|-
CASSVEQGFYEQYF
TGTGCCAGCAGCGTAGAACAGGGATTCTACGAGCAGTACTTC
>TRBD1|TRBV19|TRBJ1-3|many
CASSPWTGRRGNTIYF
TGTGCCAGTAGTCCCTGGACAGGCCGACGTGGAAACACCATATATTTT
>TRBD1|TRBV6-5|TRBJ1-1|-
CASNLDRHAEAFF
TGTGCCAGCAACTTGGACAGGCACGCTGAAGCTTTCTTT
>TRBD1|TRBV5-1|TRBJ1-1|-
CASSLQGTEAFF
TGCGCCAGCAGCCTACAGGGGACTGAAGCTTTCTTT
>TRBD1|TRBV2|TRBJ1-6|-
CASSEAGQGASPLHF
TGTGCCAGCAGTGAAGCGGGGCAGGGGGCTTCACCCCTCCACTTT
>-|TRBV5-1|TRBJ1-1|-
CASSSHRDNGVNTEAFF
TGCGCCAGCTCCTCCCACCGGGACAACGGGGTGAACACTGAAGCTTTCTTT
>TRBD1|TRBV10-1|TRBJ2-3|-
CASSSGDRGIGDTQYF
TGCGCCAGCAGCTCGGGAGACAGGGGGATCGGCGATACGCAGTATTTT
>-|TRBV28|TRBJ2-1|-
CASSLSRGQFF
TGTGCCAGCAGTTTAAGCAGGGGACAATTCTTC
>-|TRBV19|TRBJ2-6|-
CASTTGWGPGANVLTF
TGTGCCAGTACCACAGGGTGGGGCCCTGGGGCCAACGTCCTGACTTTC
>-|TRBV7-6|TRBJ1-5|-
CASSFGGRSNQPQHF
TGTGCCAGCAGCTTTGGAGGGCGAAGCAATCAGCCCCAGCATTTT
>-|TRBV18|TRBJ2-4|-
CASSPAGLVAKNIQYF
TGTGCCAGCTCACCAGCGGGGCTAGTTGCCAAAAACATTCAGTACTTC
>-|TRBV5-1|TRBJ2-3|-
CASSLADSPSTDTQYF
TGCGCCAGCAGCTTGGCCGACAGCCCTAGCACAGATACGCAGTATTTT
>TRBD1|TRBV9|TRBJ2-1|-
CASSVATRGNEQFF
TGTGCCAGCAGCGTAGCTACCAGGGGGAATGAGCAGTTCTTC
>TRBD1|TRBV6-5|TRBJ2-7|-
CASSYMRTGGNYEQYF
TGTGCCAGCAGTTACATGAGGACAGGGGGAAACTACGAGCAGTACTTC
>TRBD2|TRBV5-1|TRBJ2-3|-
CASSLMTSGGADTQYF
TGCGCCAGCAGCCTAATGACTAGCGGGGGGGCCGATACGCAGTATTTT
>-|TRBV28|TRBJ1-2|-
CASSSPGGGSVYGYTF
TGTGCCAGCAGTTCCCCTGGGGGAGGGTCTGTCTATGGCTACACCTTC
>-|TRBV5-1|TRBJ2-4|-
CASSLGPGYNSIQYF
TGCGCCAGCAGCTTGGGCCCGGGGTACAACAGCATTCAGTACTTC
>-|TRBV7-8|TRBJ1-3|-
CASSPGWGPGGNTIYF
TGTGCCAGCAGCCCAGGCTGGGGGCCTGGGGGAAACACCATATATTTT
>-|TRBV5-5|TRBJ2-6|-
CASNLGKQSGANVLTF
TGTGCCAGCAACTTGGGCAAACAATCTGGGGCCAACGTCCTGACTTTC
>TRBD2|TRBV7-3|TRBJ2-1|-
CASSPTWGGPNNEQFF
TGTGCCAGCAGCCCAACATGGGGAGGGCCTAACAATGAGCAGTTCTTC
>-|TRBV5-6|TRBJ2-7|-
CASSLYTTYEQYF
TGTGCCAGCAGCTTATACACTACCTACGAGCAGTACTTC
>-|TRBV6-5|TRBJ2-7|-
CASSYTGGGGEQYF
TGTGCCAGCAGTTATACTGGGGGCGGGGGCGAGCAGTACTTC
>TRBD1|TRBV4-2|TRBJ1-5|-
CASSQGQGNQPQHF
TGTGCCAGCAGCCAAGGACAGGGGAATCAGCCCCAGCATTTT
>TRBD2|TRBV6-2/TRBV6-3|TRBJ2-2|once
CASSDGLAGTGELFF
TGTGCCAGCAGTGACGGACTAGCGGGTACCGGGGAGCTGTTTTTT
>-|TRBV10-3|TRBJ1-2|-
CAISESDDPGYGYTF
TGTGCCATCAGTGAGTCGGATGACCCGGGGTATGGCTACACCTTC
>-|TRBV6-5|TRBJ1-1|-
CASGRERGTEAFF
TGTGCCAGCGGCCGCGAACGGGGCACTGAAGCTTTCTTT
>-|TRBV7-9|TRBJ2-7|-
CASSLGGLGFTSYEQYF
TGTGCCAGCAGCTTAGGCGGACTGGGTTTCACCTCCTACGAGCAGTACTTC
>TRBD1|TRBV24-1|TRBJ1-5|-
CATSGQGVGQPQHF
TGTGCCACCAGTGGGCAGGGGGTAGGGCAGCCCCAGCATTTT
>TRBD1|TRBV7-2|TRBJ1-2|once
CASSFDRVSAGYGYTF
TGTGCCAGCAGCTTTGACAGGGTCAGTGCGGGCTATGGCTACACCTTC
>TRBD1|TRBV28|TRBJ1-2|-
CASSLLSTGDYGYTF
TGTGCCAGCAGTTTACTCTCGACAGGGGACTATGGCTACACCTTC
>-|TRBV28|TRBJ2-1|-
CASSLGDYEQFF
TGTGCCAGCAGTTTGGGGGACTATGAGCAGTTCTTC
>TRBD1|TRBV9|TRBJ1-6|-
CASSEQGAPSPLHF
TGTGCCAGCAGCGAGCAGGGGGCGCCTTCACCCCTCCACTTT
>-|TRBV28|TRBJ2-1|-
CASSYWYNEQFF
TGTGCCAGCAGTTACTGGTACAATGAGCAGTTCTTC
>TRBD2|TRBV14|TRBJ2-3|-
CASRLAGASKDTQYF
TGTGCCAGCAGACTAGCGGGGGCGTCTAAAGATACGCAGTATTTT
>TRBD1|TRBV27|TRBJ1-3|once
CASSLGAGGGNTIYF
TGTGCCAGCAGCCTAGGGGCAGGGGGCGGAAACACCATATATTTT
>TRBD1|TRBV9|TRBJ2-2|-
CASTTGTGDAGELFF
TGTGCCAGCACCACAGGGACAGGGGACGCCGGGGAGCTGTTTTTT
>-|TRBV7-9|TRBJ2-7|-
CASSHPSGAYEQYF
TGTGCCAGCAGCCATCCTTCGGGGGCCTACGAGCAGTACTTC
>-|TRBV27|TRBJ1-5|-
CASAFAGAAQPQHF
TGTGCCAGCGCCTTTGCCGGAGCTGCCCAGCCCCAGCATTTT
>TRBD2|TRBV5-1|TRBJ2-2|-
CASSPRTSGGELFF
TGCGCCAGCAGCCCGCGGACTAGCGGCGGGGAGCTGTTTTTT
>TRBD2|TRBV5-4|TRBJ2-1|-
CASSLGLAGANEQFF
TGTGCCAGCAGCCTGGGACTAGCGGGAGCAAATGAGCAGTTCTTC
>-|TRBV7-9|TRBJ2-7|-
CASSFEGFYSYEQYF
TGTGCCAGCAGCTTCGAGGGATTCTACTCCTACGAGCAGTACTTC
>TRBD1|TRBV5-3|TRBJ2-7|once
CARSEGQNYEQYF
TGTGCCAGAAGCGAGGGACAGAACTACGAGCAGTACTTC
>TRBD2|TRBV5-1|TRBJ2-3|-
CASSVLAGPTTDTQYF
TGCGCCAGCAGCGTGCTAGCGGGGCCTACCACAGATACGCAGTATTTT
>TRBD2|TRBV7-3|TRBJ2-2|-
CASSPPSGRATGELFF
TGTGCCAGCAGCCCCCCCAGCGGGAGAGCCACCGGGGAGCTGTTTTTT
>TRBD2|TRBV9|TRBJ2-3|-
CASSTTSGRGDTQYF
TGTGCCAGCAGCACGACTAGCGGGAGAGGCGATACGCAGTATTTT
>TRBD2|TRBV7-9|TRBJ2-7|few
CASSLLAGGSYEQYF
TGTGCCAGCAGCTTACTCGCGGGAGGCTCCTACGAGCAGTACTTC
>-|TRBV12-1|TRBJ2-1|-
CASSFACGAYNEQFF
-
>TRBD1|TRBV6-5|TRBJ2-7|once
CASSYSGTGVNEQYF
TGTGCCAGCAGTTACTCCGGGACAGGGGTCAACGAGCAGTACTTC
>-|TRBV5-1|TRBJ1-1|-
CASSPRQGGTEAFF
TGCGCCAGCAGCCCACGGCAGGGTGGCACTGAAGCTTTCTTT
>-|TRBV29-1|TRBJ2-7|-
CSVVGRGYEQYF
TGCAGCGTTGTAGGCAGGGGCTACGAGCAGTACTTC
>TRBD2|TRBV2|TRBJ2-7|-
CASVAGTSYEQYF
TGTGCCAGCGTAGCGGGGACCTCCTACGAGCAGTACTTC
>-|TRBV3-1/TRBV3-2|TRBJ2-3|once
CASSQDRGGTGLGTDTQYF
TGTGCCAGCAGCCAAGATCGTGGAGGGACGGGATTGGGCACAGATACGCAGTATTTT
>-|TRBV7-7|TRBJ2-1|-
CASSWGPGNEQFF
TGTGCCAGCAGCTGGGGCCCTGGCAATGAGCAGTTCTTC
>-|TRBV10-3|TRBJ1-6|-
CAIGAGANSPLHF
TGTGCCATCGGGGCAGGGGCAAACTCACCCCTCCACTTT
>-|TRBV5-1|TRBJ2-3|-
CASSVPTLASSTDTQYF
TGCGCCAGCAGCGTACCAACGCTAGCGAGTAGCACAGATACGCAGTATTTT
>TRBD2|TRBV7-3|TRBJ2-3|once
CASSLLASGGAEDTQYF
TGTGCCAGCAGCTTATTGGCTAGCGGGGGGGCCGAAGATACGCAGTATTTT
>TRBD1|TRBV9|TRBJ1-6|-
CASSVTGQNSPLHF
TGTGCCAGCAGCGTGACAGGGCAAAATTCACCCCTCCACTTT
>TRBD2|TRBV5-6|TRBJ2-3|many
CASSLEAGGTDTQYF
TGTGCCAGCAGCTTGGAAGCGGGGGGCACAGATACGCAGTATTTT
>TRBD2|TRBV30|TRBJ2-7|-
CALDGLAGGEQYF
TGTGCCTTGGATGGCCTAGCGGGAGGCGAGCAGTACTTC